Shown below are 30 T cell receptor beta chains from a single sample sequenced in a study of blood T cell repertoires in COVID-19 (dated by TCRdb to about 2020). The library was made by the immunoSEQ multiplex PCR assay. TCRdb holds this immuneACCESS table with in-frame rearrangements only. Some clones are missing; in checked studies, unresolved V genes explain under half, and the rest has no known cause. This sample holds about 120,000 clones; about 90% were observed only once. 6.5% to 8.5% of the sample is taken by the ten largest. The source material was peripheral blood. The receptors stem from a human donor in a cohort sampled during active COVID-19.

The gene calls are TRBV9 and TRBJ2-1; D is perhaps TRBD1 (6 bases). CDR3 length: 19 residues. CDR1 and CDR2 from the germline V gene are SGDLS and YYNGEE. V lost 0 bases and J lost 0, with 19 bases in between. The CDR3 sequence is CASSVAYRGGASSYNEQFF. The CDR3 DNA reads as TGTGCCAGCAGCGTAGCTTACAGAGGGGGTGCGAGCTCCTACAATGAGCAGTTCTTC.

V gene TRBV5-1 combines with J gene TRBJ2-1; D is unclear. From germline, CDR1 is SGHRS and CDR2 YFSETQ. This CDR3 is 12 amino acids long. Trimming removed 3 bases from V and 5 bases from J, with 6 bases in between. CDR3 sequence: CASSWRDNEQFF. In DNA form, the CDR3 reads TGCGCCAGCAGCTGGAGAGACAATGAGCAGTTCTTC.

This chain connects TRBV7-3 to TRBJ2-5; 8 bases map to TRBD2. Germline assignment: CDR1 SGHTA and CDR2 FQGTGA. V shed 0 bases and J 5 bases; nucleotides not matched to a gene: 5. The CDR3 consists of 15 residues. The DNA for the CDR3 is TGTGCCAGCAGCTTAACCGGGGGGGCCGGTGAGACCCAGTACTTC. Translated, it gives CASSLTGGAGETQYF. The complete variable domain, with remaining parts taken from reference TRBV7-3 and TRBJ2-5, reads GAGVSQTPSNKVTEKGKYVELRCDPISGHTALYWYRQSLGQGPEFLIYFQGTGAADDSGLPNDRFFAVRPEGSVSTLKIQRTERGDSAVYLCASSLTGGAGETQYFGPGTRLLVL.

The gene calls are TRBV5-1 and TRBJ1-3; TRBD1 aligns across 7 bases. CDR1 is SGHRS and CDR2 is YFSETQ in the germline V gene. Trimming removed 4 bases from V and 4 bases from J; junction bases left unmatched: 11. CDR3 length: 16 amino acids. Here the CDR3 DNA reads TGCGCCAGCAGCCCCGGACAGGTCGGAACGGGAAACACCATATATTTT. Translation gives CASSPGQVGTGNTIYF.

The chain carries TRBV7-3 and TRBJ2-7; a weak D match, TRBD1 (6 bases). Trimming pared 4 bases from V and 2 bases from J, leaving 12 bases between. The germline gives CDR1 SGHTA, CDR2 FQGTGA. This CDR3 is built from 14 residues. The CDR3 region has the DNA TGTGCCAGCAGCTCCAGGGGTGCTACCTACGAGCAGTACTTC. Translating it yields CASSSRGATYEQYF.

V and J are TRBV6-5 and TRBJ1-5, with D uncertain. The V gene lost 0 bases and the J gene lost 3 bases, with 9 bases spanning the gap. Germline CDR1 is MNHEY and CDR2 is SVGAGI. This CDR3 has 15 residues. The CDR3 nucleotides read TGTGCCAGCAGTTACTCGTGGACTCACAATCAGCCCCAGCATTTT. This encodes CASSYSWTHNQPQHF.

The chain combines TRBV2 with TRBJ2-5; TRBD1 matches 7 bases. Germline CDR1 reads SNHLY; CDR2 reads FYNNEI. With 7 bases clipped from V and 4 bases from J, the junction kept 9 bases outside the gene matches. The CDR3 contains 14 residues. The CDR3 DNA follows: TGTGCCAGCAAAAACAGGGGATCGGGAGAGACCCAGTACTTC. Amino acid sequence: CASKNRGSGETQYF.

In this sample, this clone turned up a few times. The chain joins TRBV24-1 to TRBJ2-1, with a possible D match to TRBD1 (6 bases). Germline assignment: CDR1 KGHDR and CDR2 SFDVKD. This CDR3 has 16 residues. V gave up 3 bases and J gave up 5 bases, with 16 bases separating them. The CDR3 is CATSDPQGPIDNEQFF. For the CDR3, the DNA is TGTGCCACCAGTGATCCTCAGGGGCCGATTGACAATGAGCAGTTCTTC.

This clone was seen once. The V and J genes are TRBV29-1 and TRBJ2-4; 8 bases agree with TRBD2. Unmatched junction bases numbered 5, after V lost 3 bases and J lost 4 bases. The CDR3 is 14 amino acids. The germline gives CDR1 SQVTM, CDR2 ANQGSEA. The CDR3 sequence: CSVEKGGGKNIQYF. CDR3 sequence (DNA): TGCAGCGTTGAGAAGGGCGGGGGGAAAAACATTCAGTACTTC.

V and J are TRBV5-6 and TRBJ2-4, with TRBD2 identical over 12 bases. The V gene end was trimmed by 4 bases and the J gene end by 8 bases; junction bases not matched to a gene: 10. The length of the CDR3 is 16 residues. In germline, CDR1 is SGHDT, CDR2 YYEEEE. The CDR3 DNA sequence: TGTGCCAGCAGCCCGCTAGCGGGAGGGTTGGGAGACATTCAGTACTTC. Translation gives CASSPLAGGLGDIQYF. Drawing the rest from reference TRBV5-6 and TRBJ2-4, the complete variable domain is DAGVTQSPTHLIKTRGQQVTLRCSPKSGHDTVSWYQQALGQGPQFIFQYYEEEERQRGNFPDRFSGHQFPNYSSELNVNALLLGDSALYLCASSPLAGGLGDIQYFGAGTRLSVL.

This clone was recorded only once. The V gene is TRBV6-5, the J gene TRBJ1-1, with 7 bases that match TRBD1. Germline assignment: CDR1 MNHEY and CDR2 SVGAGI. The CDR3 runs to 15 residues. V gave up 0 bases and J gave up 7 bases; unmatched junction bases: 8. The CDR3 sequence: CASSYSDTGAVEAFF. The CDR3 DNA follows: TGTGCCAGCAGTTACTCAGACACAGGGGCGGTTGAAGCTTTCTTT.

Here the CDR3 reads CASSVGGNNEQFF. The CDR3 DNA reads as TGTGCCAGCAGCGTAGGAGGAAACAATGAGCAGTTCTTC. The chain carries TRBV9 and TRBJ2-1; no clear D gene. Between the trimmed V and J ends, which lost 0 bases and 5 bases, there was a span of 6 bases. CDR1 is SGDLS and CDR2 is YYNGEE in the germline V gene. The CDR3 runs to 13 residues. Filled out from reference TRBV9 and TRBJ2-1, the complete variable domain reads DSGVTQTPKHLITATGQRVTLRCSPRSGDLSVYWYQQSLDQGLQFLIQYYNGEERAKGNILERFSAQQFPDLHSELNLSSLELGDSALYFCASSVGGNNEQFFGPGTRLTVL.

The chain uses TRBV2 and TRBJ1-2; 7 bases are shared with TRBD1. The germline CDR1 and CDR2 sequences are SNHLY and FYNNEI. V was pared by 4 bases and J by 4 bases, with 9 bases of the junction left unmatched. The CDR3 is 15 amino acids. The CDR3 region is CASSVERGRTYGYTF. The CDR3 nucleotides read TGTGCCAGCAGTGTCGAAAGGGGGCGAACCTATGGCTACACCTTC.

This clone showed up just a few times. The J gene is TRBJ1-3, the V gene TRBV9; 8 positions agree with TRBD1. The CDR3 spans 14 residues. The germline CDR1 and CDR2 sequences are SGDLS and YYNGEE. Trimming at V came to 5 bases and at J to 0 bases, leaving 1 base not matched to a gene. CDR3: CASRGQGSGNTIYF. The CDR3 DNA follows: TGTGCCAGCAGAGGACAGGGCTCTGGAAACACCATATATTTT.

This chain joins TRBV19 and TRBJ1-5, with D possibly being TRBD1 (6 bases). The CDR3 extends over 15 amino acids. Looked up from germline, CDR1 is LNHDA and CDR2 is SQIVND (reference sequence). The V and J ends lost 1 base and 4 bases respectively, with 11 bases between them. The CDR3 nucleotides are TGTGCCAGTAGTATAGGCGGGGGGCAAAATCAGCCCCAGCATTTT. Protein product: CASSIGGGQNQPQHF.

The chain recombines TRBV3-1 (or the pseudogene TRBV3-2) with TRBJ2-1, with 8 bases that match TRBD1. Germline V lookup: CDR1 LGHDT, CDR2 YNNKEL (reference sequence). This CDR3 is built from 16 residues. V lost 1 base to trimming and J lost 8 bases; unmatched junction nucleotides: 10. The CDR3 here is CASSQGQGSVFHEQFF. CDR3 sequence (DNA): TGTGCCAGCAGCCAAGGACAGGGGAGTGTTTTCCATGAGCAGTTCTTC.

The sample holds a few counts of this clone. J is TRBJ1-2 and V is TRBV19; 9 nucleotides line up with TRBD1. The germline V gene encodes CDR1 LNHDA and CDR2 SQIVND (reference sequence). The CDR3 is 15 amino acids. Unmatched junction bases numbered 15, after V lost 8 bases and J lost 8 bases. The chain's CDR3 is CASRERGTGLWGYTF. In DNA, the CDR3 is TGTGCCAGTCGAGAGCGCGGGACAGGGCTTTGGGGCTACACCTTC.

The J gene is TRBJ1-4, the V gene TRBV30; a possible D gene is TRBD1 (6 bases). The CDR3 runs 15 residues. V was cut by 4 bases and J by 5 bases, with 17 bases left in between. The germline CDR1 and CDR2 sequences are GTSNPN and SVGIG (reference sequence). CDR3 sequence reads: CAWTNGGAANEKLFF. The CDR3 nucleotides are TGTGCCTGGACCAATGGGGGGGCCGCAAATGAAAAACTGTTTTTT.

CDR3 protein: CASSSDRGEAFF. DNA for the CDR3: TGTGCCAGCAGCTCCGACAGGGGTGAAGCTTTCTTT. The chain couples TRBV11-3 to TRBJ1-1, with 8 nucleotides matching TRBD1. From germline, CDR1 is SGHNT and CDR2 YENEEA. There are 12 residues in the CDR3. V was clipped by 4 bases and J by 7 bases; unmatched bases: 2.

This chain uses TRBV6-6 with TRBJ2-5; TRBD2 is a possible D gene (5 bases). CDR1 and CDR2 from the germline V gene are MNHNY and SVGAGI (reference sequence). Trimming removed 2 bases from V and 3 bases from J, with 16 bases in between. The CDR3 totals 16 residues. The CDR3 DNA is TGTGCCAGCAGTTACCCTACGAAATCCGGGGAAGAGACCCAGTACTTC. As protein: CASSYPTKSGEETQYF.

This clone appeared once. V and J are TRBV7-9 and TRBJ1-1; the D gene is possibly TRBD1 (6 bases). The germline V and J ends were trimmed by 3 bases and 8 bases, with 13 bases remaining between them. Germline CDR1 and CDR2: SEHNR and FQNEAQ (reference sequence). The CDR3 is 13 amino acids. The CDR3 here is CASSFTGSHEAFF. CDR3 DNA sequence: TGTGCCAGCAGCTTTACAGGGTCCCACGAAGCTTTCTTT.

The V and J genes are TRBV24-1 and TRBJ1-5; 10 bases agree with TRBD1. The CDR3 is made up of 16 amino acids. The germline V gene encodes CDR1 KGHDR and CDR2 SFDVKD. The junction had 5 bases not matched to a gene; V was cut back by 4 bases and J by 3 bases. The CDR3, as DNA: TGTGCCACCAGTGACCCAGGGACAGGGGCCAATCAGCCCCAGCATTTT. Its protein product is CATSDPGTGANQPQHF.

V is TRBV11-2 and J is TRBJ1-3; no clear D. CDR1 SGHAT and CDR2 FQNNGV come from the germline V gene. The CDR3 runs 16 residues. The V and J ends lost 5 bases and 0 bases respectively, with 14 bases between them. The CDR3 DNA follows: TGTGCCAGCAGCCCGAGTTGGTTGCGCTCTGGAAACACCATATATTTT. Residues: CASSPSWLRSGNTIYF.

This clone occurred once. The V and J genes are TRBV20-1 and TRBJ2-3; TRBD2 matches at 9 bases. The V segment lost 3 bases and the J segment 14 bases; nucleotides outside the gene matches: 15. Per germline, CDR1 DFQATT and CDR2 SNEGSKA (reference sequence). The CDR3 totals 14 residues. DNA for the CDR3: TGCAGTGCTAGTCTGAGTAGCGGGGGTAAGGGGGTGTATTTT. Its translation is CSASLSSGGKGVYF.

V gene TRBV6-5 combines with J gene TRBJ1-2; TRBD1 matches 12 bases. Germline V CDR1 and CDR2: MNHEY, SVGAGI. J lost 5 bases, V lost 6 bases, and 7 bases had no gene match. The CDR3 loop spans 15 amino acids. Written as DNA, the CDR3 is TGTGCCAGCAGAACGGGGACAGGGGGCTTTTATGGCTACACCTTC. Amino acid sequence: CASRTGTGGFYGYTF.

The chain has TRBV7-9 and TRBJ1-6, with unresolved D. The V gene lost 2 bases and the J gene lost 8 bases, with 7 bases spanning the gap. CDR3 size: 13 residues. The germline V gene has CDR1 SEHNR and CDR2 FQNEAQ (reference sequence). CDR3 sequence (DNA): TGTGCCAGCAGCTTAACAGTGGATTCACCCCTCCACTTT. Translating it yields CASSLTVDSPLHF.

This sequence joins TRBV11-2 and TRBJ1-5, with 7 bases fitting TRBD1. This CDR3 has 15 amino acids. Per the germline V gene, CDR1 is SGHAT and CDR2 is FQNNGV. V shed 6 bases, J shed 1 base, and the junction held 6 bases outside the gene matches. CDR3: CASSTTTGSNQPQHF. The CDR3 nucleotides are TGTGCCAGCAGTACTACGACAGGGAGCAATCAGCCCCAGCATTTT. The variable domain in full, with the rest retrieved from reference TRBV11-2 and TRBJ1-5, is EAGVAQSPRYKIIEKRQSVAFWCNPISGHATLYWYQQILGQGPKLLIQFQNNGVVDDSQLPKDRFSAERLKGVDSTLKIQPAKLEDSAVYLCASSTTTGSNQPQHFGDGTRLSIL.

This sequence joins TRBV18 and TRBJ1-5; D gene ambiguous. CDR3 length: 13 amino acids. The V gene lost 3 bases and the J gene lost 4 bases, with 7 bases spanning the gap. Germline V gives CDR1 KGHSH, CDR2 LQKENI. The CDR3 DNA is TGTGCCAGCTCACCGCCCGGTAATCAGCCCCAGCATTTT. This translates into CASSPPGNQPQHF.

The chain links TRBV4-1 to TRBJ2-2; D call uncertain. CDR1 and CDR2 from the germline V gene are MGHRA and YSYEKL. Trimming took off 0 bases at V and 7 bases at J, with 12 bases between the two ends. The CDR3 is made up of 15 amino acids. The CDR3 DNA follows: TGCGCCAGCAGCCAAGATCGGTCTCTTCGCGGGGAGCTGTTTTTT. Its translation: CASSQDRSLRGELFF.

The CDR3 DNA is TGTGCCACCAGGGACAGGTCGAACTATGGCTACACCTTC. Encoded protein: CATRDRSNYGYTF. The chain uses TRBV6-5 and TRBJ1-2; 8 bases align to TRBD1. Germline CDR1 MNHEY, CDR2 SVGAGI. The CDR3 sequence is 13 residues long. J was trimmed by 2 bases and V by 10 bases; bases with no gene match: 6.